The next 2 T cell receptor beta chains were all read from a single sample in a study of lymphopenia after photon versus proton radiotherapy. Using immunoSEQ multiplex PCR, the repertoire was profiled, and TCRdb retains in-frame clones only, with some absent. Of around 16,000 clones listed, about 85% were seen once; the top ten hold 45% to 60%. The sample here was peripheral blood, taken from a patient treated with proton-based radiotherapy. All receptors come from an older woman with cholangiocarcinoma. Some clones in this sample may be carry-over from other donors' samples.

The chain couples TRBV15 to TRBJ2-2; the D gene is possibly TRBD2 (5 bases). CDR1 and CDR2 from the germline V gene are LNHNV and YYDKDF (reference sequence). The CDR3 spans 14 residues. Trimming cost V 3 bases and J 3 bases, with 8 bases left between them. This CDR3 reads CATSSQLDTGELFF. In nucleotides, the CDR3 is TGTGCCACCAGCAGCCAACTAGACACCGGGGAGCTGTTTTTT. The entire variable domain, with the rest obtained from reference TRBV15 and TRBJ2-2, is as follows: DAMVIQNPRYQVTQFGKPVTLSCSQTLNHNVMYWYQQKSSQAPKLLFHYYDKDFNNEADTPDNFQSRRPNTSFCFLDIRSPGLGDTAMYLCATSSQLDTGELFFGEGSRLTVL.

This rearrangement joins TRBV9 to TRBJ2-7; weak D call: TRBD2 (5 bases). CDR1 and CDR2 (germline): SGDLS, YYNGEE. This CDR3 has 13 residues. V lost 5 bases, J lost 6 bases, and 15 bases lay in between. Here the CDR3 reads CASSISVNSEQYF. DNA for the CDR3: TGTGCCAGCAGTATTAGCGTAAACTCCGAGCAGTACTTC.